What follows are 16 T cell receptor beta chains derived from one specimen sequenced in a study of blood T cells in healthy people across ages. Using a J-beta primer mix together with a sample-barcoded 5' primer, a second PCR was run for about 7 to 12 cycles. TCRdb re-called the 5' RACE reads with MiXCR, one entry per CDR3 protein. The table shows 650,000 to 700,000 distinct CDR3 sequences, with approximately 52% occurring only once. Sequencing was carried out using blood. These receptors were obtained from an elderly woman in good health.

V and J are TRBV3-1 and TRBJ2-2, with D perhaps matching TRBD2 (6 bases). V was pared by 3 bases and J by 5 bases, with 13 bases between. This CDR3 has 15 residues. Per germline, CDR1 LGHDT and CDR2 YNNKEL (reference sequence). CDR3 sequence reads: CASSHAGQYTGELFF. CDR3 in DNA: TGTGCCAGCAGCCACGCGGGGCAATATACCGGGGAGCTGTTTTTT.

The sample holds a few counts of this clonotype. The J gene is TRBJ2-7, the V gene TRBV27, with D unresolved. This CDR3 region has 13 residues. Per the germline V gene, CDR1 is MNHEY and CDR2 is SMNVEV (reference sequence). The V gene lost 0 bases and the J gene lost 7 bases, with 10 bases spanning the gap. In nucleotides, the CDR3 is TGTGCCAGCAGTTTATCAGGGATCCATGAGCAGTACTTC. It yields the protein CASSLSGIHEQYF.

This clonotype was counted a single time. This may be a read error, as it is one base from a much larger clone. The chain links TRBV9 to TRBJ2-7; D possibly corresponds to TRBD2 (6 bases). CDR3 length: 15 residues. Germline V gene data show CDR1 as SGDLS and CDR2 as YYNGEE. The CDR3 spells CARSVLSGVSYEQYF. The CDR3 DNA follows: TGTGCCCGCAGCGTACTTAGCGGTGTTTCCTACGAGCAGTACTTC.

As concerns this clonotype: This may be a read error: a much more frequent sequence differs by one nucleotide. This chain uses TRBV9 with TRBJ2-1; D ambiguous. The CDR3 sequence is 14 residues long. CDR1 is SGDLS, CDR2 YYNGEE, per germline. This CDR3 reads CASNVVPSYNEQFF. The CDR3 DNA reads TGTGCCAGCAACGTAGTCCCCTCCTACAATGAGCAGTTCTTC.

This clonotype occurred many times. This chain links TRBV9 with TRBJ2-1, with D perhaps given as TRBD1 or TRBD2 (5 bases each). Germline loops: CDR1 SGDLS, CDR2 YYNGEE. The CDR3 runs to 14 residues. V lost 0 bases and J lost 4, with 8 bases in between. The CDR3 here is CASSVAEGYNEQFF. The CDR3 DNA is TGTGCCAGCAGCGTAGCTGAGGGGTACAATGAGCAGTTCTTC.

Details on this clonotype: At one end the junction does not follow the germline gene, possibly because of a read error. The rearrangement joins TRBV2 to TRBJ2-5; unclear D gene. Germline-derived CDR1 and CDR2 are SNHLY and FYNNEI. The CDR3 is 11 residues long. CDR3 DNA sequence: TGTGCCGCCACCCCTTCAGAGACCCGGTACTTC. The encoded protein is CAATPSETRYF.

V usage is TRBV5-1 and J usage is TRBJ1-1, with TRBD1 as a possible D gene (6 bases). From germline, CDR1 is SGHRS and CDR2 YFSETQ. CDR3 length: 16 amino acids. V lost 4 bases and J lost 1, with 17 bases in between. The CDR3 sequence is CASSPGGARPNTEAFF. DNA of the CDR3: TGCGCCAGCAGCCCGGGGGGGGCTAGGCCGAACACTGAAGCTTTCTTT.

V and J are TRBV12-3 or TRBV12-4 and TRBJ1-2, with D uncertain. Trimming took off 1 base at V and 4 bases at J, with 13 bases between the two ends. CDR3 size: 15 residues. The CDR3 DNA sequence: TGTGCCAGCAGTTTAGTCGGGGAAAGGGCCTATGGCTACACCTTC. As protein: CASSLVGERAYGYTF.

This clonotype has a handful of counts. The chain recombines TRBV27 with TRBJ2-2, with 9 nucleotides matching TRBD1. Trimming at V came to 6 bases and at J to 6 bases, leaving 2 bases not matched to a gene. This CDR3 is 13 amino acids long. Per germline, CDR1 MNHEY and CDR2 SMNVEV (reference sequence). The CDR3 DNA follows: TGTGCCAGCAGAAACAGGGGGCCCGGGGAGCTGTTTTTT. Its protein product is CASRNRGPGELFF.

This clonotype was observed a few times. The chain carries TRBV5-1 and TRBJ2-1, with D maybe TRBD1 (6 bases). The CDR3 has 14 residues. Germline V gene data show CDR1 as SGHRS and CDR2 as YFSETQ. The V end lost 1 base, the J end lost 8 bases, and 13 bases lay between the germline ends. The DNA for the CDR3 is TGCGCCAGCAGCTTGACAGGGTGGTGGGATGAGCAGTTCTTC. This translates into CASSLTGWWDEQFF.

Many counts were recorded for this clonotype. The J gene is TRBJ2-7, the V gene TRBV27; weak D call: TRBD2 (6 bases). CDR1 and CDR2 (germline): MNHEY, SMNVEV (reference sequence). This CDR3 has 15 amino acids. Between the trimmed V and J ends, which lost 7 bases and 5 bases, there was a span of 21 bases. The CDR3 bases are TGTGCCAGCACCCGTATGGAGACTAGTTTCGACGAGCAGTACTTC. Translated: CASTRMETSFDEQYF.

The CDR3 region is CSARALGTGVINEQFF. The DNA of the CDR3 is TGCAGTGCTAGAGCCCTCGGGACAGGGGTGATCAATGAGCAGTTCTTC. The chain is built from TRBV20-1 and TRBJ2-1; 10 bases align to TRBD1. V shed 1 base and J 6 bases; nucleotides not matched to a gene: 9. Per the germline V gene, CDR1 is DFQATT and CDR2 is SNEGSKA (reference sequence). CDR3 length: 16 residues.

The genes are TRBV25-1 and TRBJ2-1, with D possibly being TRBD2 (6 bases). The CDR3 contains 12 residues. Germline assignment: CDR1 MGHDK and CDR2 SYGVNS. The V end lost 7 bases, the J end lost 10 bases, and 14 bases lay between the germline ends. The CDR3 DNA reads TGTGCCAGCACCTCTATTCTAGCGGAGCAGTTCTTC. Protein: CASTSILAEQFF.

This chain links TRBV11-1 with TRBJ2-5; 10 positions match TRBD2. After removal of 3 bases from V and 1 base from J, the junction contained 2 bases not matched to a gene. CDR1 is SGHAT, CDR2 FQDESV, per germline (reference sequence). The CDR3 loop spans 15 amino acids. DNA for the CDR3: TGTGCCAGCAGCTTTTTAGCGGGGGGCCAAGAGACCCAGTACTTC. It specifies CASSFLAGGQETQYF. The full variable domain, in which reference TRBV11-1 and TRBJ2-5 provide the parts outside the CDR3, is EAEVAQSPRYKITEKSQAVAFWCDPISGHATLYWYRQILGQGPELLVQFQDESVVDDSQLPKDRFSAERLKGVDSTLKIQPAELGDSAMYLCASSFLAGGQETQYFGPGTRLLVL.

This clonotype appeared a few times. The gene calls are TRBV5-1 and TRBJ2-2; no clear D. CDR1 SGHRS and CDR2 YFSETQ come from the germline V gene. V was pared by 1 base and J by 0 bases, with 7 bases between. The CDR3 length is 15 residues. The DNA of the CDR3 is TGCGCCAGCAGCTTGCCGGAACCGAACACCGGGGAGCTGTTTTTT. Amino acids: CASSLPEPNTGELFF.

The sample holds many counts of this clonotype. This chain links TRBV5-1 with TRBJ2-3; TRBD2 is a possible D gene (5 bases). The CDR3 is made up of 16 amino acids. Trimming took 0 bases from V and 0 from J, leaving 11 bases between them. CDR1 and CDR2 (germline): SGHRS, YFSETQ. The CDR3 reads CASSLALAASTDTQYF. The CDR3 bases are TGCGCCAGCAGCTTGGCCCTAGCAGCCAGCACAGATACGCAGTATTTT.